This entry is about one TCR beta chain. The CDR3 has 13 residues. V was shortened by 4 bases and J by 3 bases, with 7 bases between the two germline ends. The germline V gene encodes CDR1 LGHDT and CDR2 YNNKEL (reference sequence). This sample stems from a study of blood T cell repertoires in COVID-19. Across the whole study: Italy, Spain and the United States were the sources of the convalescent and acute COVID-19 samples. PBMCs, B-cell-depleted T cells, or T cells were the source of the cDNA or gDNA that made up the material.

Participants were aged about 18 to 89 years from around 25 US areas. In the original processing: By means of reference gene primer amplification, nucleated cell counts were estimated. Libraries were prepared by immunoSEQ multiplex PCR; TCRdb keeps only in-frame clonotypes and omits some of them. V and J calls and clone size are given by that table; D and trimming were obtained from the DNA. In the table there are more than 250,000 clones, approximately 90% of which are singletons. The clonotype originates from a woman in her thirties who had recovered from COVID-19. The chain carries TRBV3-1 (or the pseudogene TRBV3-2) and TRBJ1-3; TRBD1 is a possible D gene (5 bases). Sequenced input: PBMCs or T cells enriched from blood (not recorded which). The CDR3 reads CASSPRGGNTIYF. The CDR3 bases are TGTGCCAGCAGCCCTAGGGGTGGAAACACCATATATTTT.